Listed here are 17 T cell receptor beta chains from one sample, sequenced in a study of blood T cell repertoires in COVID-19. Clones were read by immunoSEQ multiplex PCR, and TCRdb kept only the in-frame ones, dropping some. The profile shows over 100,000 clones, nearly 70% of them singletons. The specimen sequenced was peripheral blood. These TCRs come from an older woman with acute or convalescent COVID-19.

This clone was detected a few times. The chain uses TRBV27 and TRBJ2-7; TRBD1 matches at 7 bases. Germline CDR1 reads MNHEY; CDR2 reads SMNVEV (reference sequence). This CDR3 comprises 15 residues. The V and J ends lost 2 bases and 0 bases, in that order; junction bases with no gene match: 4. CDR3 sequence: CASSLEQGSSYEQYF. The CDR3 nucleotides are TGTGCCAGCAGTTTAGAACAGGGGTCCTCCTACGAGCAGTACTTC.

This rearrangement joins TRBV11-1 to TRBJ1-2; 8 bases are shared with TRBD1. The length of the CDR3 is 14 residues. Trimming removed 5 bases from V and 3 bases from J; junction bases left unmatched: 5. The germline V gene has CDR1 SGHAT and CDR2 FQDESV (reference sequence). This CDR3 reads CASSPGQGDYGYTF. In DNA form, the CDR3 reads TGTGCCAGCAGCCCTGGACAGGGTGACTATGGCTACACCTTC.

This chain joins TRBV5-6 and TRBJ1-1; D remains unclear. Germline CDR1 and CDR2: SGHDT and YYEEEE. The CDR3 has 11 amino acids. Trimming cost V 0 bases and J 6 bases, with 3 bases left between them. CDR3 sequence reads: CASSLGAEAFF. The DNA for the CDR3 is TGTGCCAGCAGCTTGGGCGCTGAAGCTTTCTTT. Full variable domain (missing parts from reference TRBV5-6 and TRBJ1-1): DAGVTQSPTHLIKTRGQQVTLRCSPKSGHDTVSWYQQALGQGPQFIFQYYEEEERQRGNFPDRFSGHQFPNYSSELNVNALLLGDSALYLCASSLGAEAFFGQGTRLTVV.

The genes are TRBV6-5 and TRBJ2-7; 8 bases fit TRBD2. This CDR3 spans 14 amino acids. CDR1 is MNHEY and CDR2 is SVGAGI in the germline V gene. V shed 2 bases, J shed 3 bases, and the junction held 3 bases outside the gene matches. The CDR3, as DNA: TGTGCCAGCAGTTACCAGCGGGAGCTCTACGAGCAGTACTTC. It yields the protein CASSYQRELYEQYF.

The CDR3 nucleotides are TGTGCCACCAGTGATGCCCGGGACAGCACCGGGGAGCTGTTTTTT. It yields the protein CATSDARDSTGELFF. The rearrangement links TRBV24-1 to TRBJ2-2, with 7 bases matching TRBD1. This CDR3 has 15 amino acids. Losses at the gene ends were 3 bases for V and 4 bases for J; bases not matched to a gene: 4. Germline V gene lookup returns CDR1 KGHDR and CDR2 SFDVKD.

The chain employs TRBV27 and TRBJ1-6, with no clear D. V was pared by 4 bases and J by 10 bases, with 11 bases between. CDR3 length: 13 residues. CDR1 and CDR2 from the germline V gene are MNHEY and SMNVEV (reference sequence). CDR3 DNA: TGTGCCAGCAGTTACACGGGGAACTCACCCCTCCACTTT. The encoded protein is CASSYTGNSPLHF.

CDR3 DNA: TGTGCCAGCAGTTTGAATCAGGGGTTCGGCTACACCTTC. It translates to CASSLNQGFGYTF. The rearrangement links TRBV28 to TRBJ1-2; possible D gene TRBD1, 6 bases. Germline CDR1 reads MDHEN; CDR2 reads SYDVKM. The CDR3 sequence is 13 residues long. V was shortened by 3 bases and J by 8 bases, with 13 bases between the two germline ends.

This clone was counted a few times. The rearrangement joins TRBV10-1 to TRBJ2-1; tentative D call: TRBD2 (6 bases). The germline V gene encodes CDR1 WNHNN and CDR2 SYGVQD (reference sequence). The CDR3 has 14 residues. Trimming took off 4 bases at V and 3 bases at J, with 10 bases between the two ends. The CDR3 DNA reads as TGCGCCAGCAGTGGCGGGGATCGCTACAATGAGCAGTTCTTC. Amino acids: CASSGGDRYNEQFF.

The chain is built from TRBV18 and TRBJ1-6; 9 bases align to TRBD1. The germline V gene encodes CDR1 KGHSH and CDR2 LQKENI. J lost 7 bases, V lost 6 bases, and 4 bases had no gene match. This CDR3 contains 14 residues. CDR3 region: CASSPTGGNSPLHF. Written as DNA, the CDR3 is TGTGCCAGCTCGCCGACAGGGGGGAATTCACCCCTCCACTTT.

The rearrangement joins TRBV30 to TRBJ1-5; D perhaps matches TRBD1 (6 bases). CDR1 and CDR2 (germline): GTSNPN, SVGIG (reference sequence). CDR3 length equals 17 residues. Deletions cut 0 bases from V and 3 bases from J, with 18 bases between. CDR3 protein: CAWSVGGGRAFNQPQHF. The CDR3 DNA reads TGTGCCTGGAGTGTCGGGGGGGGCAGGGCTTTCAATCAGCCCCAGCATTTT.

CDR3 region: CASSRAEKLFF. The DNA for the CDR3 is TGTGCCAGCAGTAGAGCTGAAAAACTGTTTTTT. V is TRBV6-6 and J is TRBJ1-4, with no clear D. Germline CDR1 reads MNHNY; CDR2 reads SVGAGI (reference sequence). Trimming left V 5 bases short and J 7 bases short, with 5 bases between. This CDR3 comprises 11 residues.

The chain couples TRBV11-1 to TRBJ2-2; 11 bases agree with TRBD1. The ends lost 8 bases at V and 3 bases at J; junction bases unmatched: 5. The CDR3 contains 15 residues. From germline, CDR1 is SGHAT and CDR2 FQDESV (reference sequence). CDR3 coding DNA: TGTGCCAGCCAGGGGGGACAGGGGGACACCGGGGAGCTGTTTTTT. Amino acid sequence: CASQGGQGDTGELFF.

This clone was found once. CDR3 DNA: TGTGCCAGCTCACCACCAGGGGGTCTCCGCAATCAGCCCCAGCATTTT. Its protein is CASSPPGGLRNQPQHF. V is TRBV18 and J is TRBJ1-5; possible D gene TRBD1, 6 bases. Trimming cost V 0 bases and J 2 bases, with 11 bases left between them. CDR1 and CDR2 from the germline V gene are KGHSH and LQKENI. This CDR3 spans 16 amino acids.

The chain uses TRBV6-5 and TRBJ2-5; D may be TRBD2 (9 bases). Trimming removed 6 bases at V and 4 bases at J, with 18 bases between. Germline values: CDR1 MNHEY, CDR2 SVGAGI. The CDR3 contains 15 residues. In DNA form, the CDR3 reads TGTGCCAGCAGCCTATCTAGCGGGACAGGAGAGACCCAGTACTTC. It codes for CASSLSSGTGETQYF.

The chain uses TRBV4-1 and TRBJ2-2; 8 bases line up with TRBD2. This CDR3 has 15 amino acids. Germline trimming cut 4 bases from V and 5 bases from J; bases unmatched to any gene: 6. Germline V gene sequence: CDR1 MGHRA, CDR2 YSYEKL. The CDR3 DNA is TGCGCCAGCAGCCCCTCGGGAGGGTGGACCGGGGAGCTGTTTTTT. Translating it yields CASSPSGGWTGELFF.

This sequence joins TRBV11-3 and TRBJ2-2, with D hard to call. The CDR3 loop spans 15 amino acids. Between the trimmed V and J ends, which lost 2 bases and 0 bases, there was a span of 7 bases. Germline CDR1 and CDR2: SGHNT and YENEEA. This chain's CDR3 is CASSLISANTGELFF. The CDR3 bases are TGTGCCAGCAGCTTAATATCAGCGAACACCGGGGAGCTGTTTTTT. The complete variable domain, with remaining parts taken from reference TRBV11-3 and TRBJ2-2, reads EAGVVQSPRYKIIEKKQPVAFWCNPISGHNTLYWYLQNLGQGPELLIRYENEEAVDDSQLPKDRFSAERLKGVDSTLKIQPAELGDSAVYLCASSLISANTGELFFGEGSRLTVL.

The chain is built from TRBV27 and TRBJ1-1; maybe TRBD1 (6 bases). This CDR3 region has 16 residues. Germline lookup yields CDR1 MNHEY and CDR2 SMNVEV (reference sequence). V was pared by 2 bases and J by 4 bases, with 17 bases between. The CDR3 protein is CASSLMGAQRGTEAFF. CDR3 sequence (DNA): TGTGCCAGCAGTTTAATGGGGGCGCAACGAGGCACTGAAGCTTTCTTT.